This T cell receptor beta chain was documented in a study of identical twins (dated by TCRdb to about 2016). Study-level background: To test whether fetal clonotypes persist, this study deep-sequenced TCR alpha and beta repertoires from monozygotic twins, from unrelated adults of various ages, and from cord blood. To rule out contamination, the twin experiments were replicated at different times with different library preparation protocols. The research as a whole found: The excess sharing between twins in beta out-of-frame sequences was weaker because fewer shared sequences reduced the signal-to-noise ratio. Abundant cord blood beta clonotypes carried fewer insertions; young adult naive repertoires showed a weaker similar trend, while memory repertoires showed none. Zero-insertion analyses could be partly confounded by invariant T cells such as MAIT and iNKT, although diverse VJ usage argued against such confounding for most clonotypes. Because the same donors could not be followed over many years, the conclusions depended on cross-sectional statistical analysis. Compared with coincidental sharing between unrelated individuals, an excess of low generation-probability sequences was observed among out-of-frame TCR alpha sequences shared between twins. Out-of-frame TCR alpha sharing in monozygotic twins was systematically underestimated by recombination models, whereas sharing between unrelated individuals was in agreement with the recombination models.

This clonotype has a handful of counts. There is no known antigen for this receptor. No base quality values were provided; no much bigger clone lies one nucleotide off. The library was made by 5' RACE. Sequencing was performed on an Illumina HiSeq 2000. Template switching introduced a universal primer binding site; the final cDNA contained a unique molecular identifier, enabling accurate counting of TCR cDNA molecules. Specific primers in the conserved constant-segment region were used to synthesize first-strand cDNA for the TCR alpha and beta chains. To control for contamination, every cDNA library was double barcoded, receiving both a SMART-Mk sample barcode and Illumina barcodes. Two successive PCR steps introduced TruSeq adapter sequences along with Illumina sample barcodes. TCR alpha and beta cDNA libraries were sequenced on the Illumina HiSeq platform with custom primers. The study's processing was this. Unique molecular identifiers were extracted from raw reads with MiGEC, and CDR3 positions were determined with MiXCR. For each individual, recombination models were inferred using an EM algorithm with the repgenHMM and IGoR tools. Shared clonotypes were analyzed with the tcR package in R, and sharing was normalized by the product of cloneset sizes. To study raw recombination without the effects of thymic and clonal selection, out-of-frame nonproductive sequences were analyzed. The public sequencing data were trimmed at Q25 with fastp and processed into clonotypes with MiXCR by TCRdb, which kept only in-frame beta chains. All rows with the same CDR3 protein become a single entry with the most common DNA and genes. Clone size and V and J calls follow TCRdb, not the original study. Here the sample has around 300,000 distinct CDR3 sequences; roughly 8.6% occur a single time. The ten largest clones take up over 2% of the sample.

Every donor in the study was a healthy Caucasian. The twin cohort comprised three pairs of female monozygotic twins, all aged roughly 18 to 30 years. Using Miltenyi CD45RO+ enrichment and human naive T-cell isolation kits, memory (CD45RO+) and naive T cells were isolated from PBMC. Counted from cysteine to phenylalanine, this CDR3 has 13 amino acids. Only the CDR3 part of the read is kept: 39 bases, read in frame from the first base. Reading the germline V gene gives CDR1 SGHVS and CDR2 FNYEAQ. Trimming takes 0 bases from V and 3 bases from J, and the germline ends sit 5 bases apart. The same data also contributed to another study, on yellow fever vaccine responses in identical twins. The second study's paper adds: According to the authors, the vaccine-induced T cell response in identical twins seemed to be partly convergent and partly specific to each individual. The study precisely tracked vaccine-responding T cell clones in identical twins.

Input material: memory (CD45RO+) T cells sorted from blood. The sample's cell subset or site label is to be understood as: CD45RO+ enriched T cells. This TCR was recovered from a woman younger than 30 in good health. The rearrangement joined TRBV7-6 to TRBJ1-2, with an unclear D gene assignment. The nucleotides are TGTGCCAGCAGCTTAGCGCTGGACTATGGCTACACCTTC. Its protein is CASSLALDYGYTF.